Shown below are 9 T cell receptor beta chains from a single sample sequenced in a study of regulatory T cells in long-lasting Graves disease (dated by TCRdb to about 2021). The sample's time point label is to be understood as: newly diagnosed GD, antithyroid drugs for less than 3 months. For both TCR sequencing and RNA sequencing, RNA was extracted from PBMCs in TRIzol. Library generation was performed with multiplex PCR. This sample was sequenced with an Illumina HiSeq 4000. TCR beta libraries were built with iRepertoire HTBI primers and Arm-PCR amplification of CDR3 regions. TCRdb ran its own pipeline on the public reads, namely fastp trimming at Q25 and MiXCR clone calling, and kept in-frame beta chains. Each entry is one CDR3 protein sequence, shown with its most common DNA and genes. The sample contains over 200,000 distinct CDR3 sequences, around a sixth of them found a single time. Of the sample, 14% is held by the ten largest clones.

The same data also went into a second study, on T cells in Graves' hyperthyroidism and ophthalmopathy.

The sequenced sample was peripheral blood mononuclear cells (PBMCs), obtained at new diagnosis, from a patient treated with antithyroid drugs. Receptors originate from a woman aged 25 to 39 with Graves disease. Donor details come from another sample of the same person, matched by shared clones.

This clonotype was recorded many times. DNA of the CDR3: TGCAGTGCTGGGATAGACAGGGGGCCTTTTTGGTTGAGCAATCAGCCCCAGCATTTT. Encoded protein: CSAGIDRGPFWLSNQPQHF. The chain couples TRBV20-1 to TRBJ1-5; 10 bases are a match to TRBD1. V shed 5 bases, J shed 1 base, and the junction held 17 bases outside the gene matches. Looked up from germline, CDR1 is DFQATT and CDR2 is SNEGSKA (reference sequence). This CDR3 comprises 19 residues.

V usage is TRBV28 and J usage is TRBJ1-5; maybe TRBD1 (6 bases). Between the trimmed V and J ends, which lost 10 bases and 4 bases, there was a span of 14 bases. The germline V gene has CDR1 MDHEN and CDR2 SYDVKM. The CDR3 has 13 residues. Here the CDR3 reads CATDLRGNQPQHF. CDR3 sequence (DNA): TGTGCCACCGACCTTAGGGGGAATCAGCCCCAGCATTTT.

Ten or more counts support this clonotype. This chain joins TRBV5-5 and TRBJ2-7; TRBD1 is a possible D gene (6 bases). The V and J ends lost 2 bases and 2 bases respectively, with 8 bases between them. CDR1 is SGHKS, CDR2 YYEKEE, per germline (reference sequence). This CDR3 region has 13 residues. Written as DNA, the CDR3 is TGTGCCAGCAGCTTAGGGGGAACCTACGAGCAGTACTTC. Protein product: CASSLGGTYEQYF.

Ten or more counts support this clonotype. The genes are TRBV7-9 and TRBJ1-1; D possibly corresponds to TRBD1 (6 bases). Germline V CDR1 and CDR2: SEHNR, FQNEAQ (reference sequence). The CDR3 runs 14 residues. V lost 5 bases and J 3 bases, leaving 13 bases between the germline ends. This CDR3 is CASSPVQGYTEAFF. The CDR3 coding sequence is TGTGCCAGCAGCCCAGTCCAGGGGTACACTGAAGCTTTCTTT.

This clonotype has ten or more counts. The chain employs TRBV7-2 and TRBJ2-5; TRBD2 agrees at 8 bases. This CDR3 is built from 15 residues. The ends lost 1 base at V and 2 bases at J; junction bases unmatched: 3. CDR1 is SGHTA and CDR2 is FQGNSA in the germline V gene. The CDR3 bases are TGTGCCAGCAGCTTAGGTAGCGGGGCGCAAGAGACCCAGTACTTC. This translates into CASSLGSGAQETQYF.

There are many counts of this clonotype. J is TRBJ2-5 and V is TRBV5-1; 8 bases agree with TRBD2. With 0 bases clipped from V and 9 bases from J, the junction kept 7 bases outside the gene matches. The germline gives CDR1 SGHRS, CDR2 YFSETQ. CDR3 size: 14 residues. The CDR3 spells CASSLGGLEVSQYF. The CDR3 nucleotides read TGCGCCAGCAGCTTGGGGGGACTAGAAGTTTCCCAGTACTTC.

This clonotype has a handful of counts. A read error may be the cause here, since a much bigger clone is one base away. The rearrangement joins TRBV6-1 to TRBJ1-5; no clear D gene. Per germline, CDR1 MNHNS and CDR2 SASEGT. This CDR3 is built from 13 residues. Trimming removed 8 bases from V and 3 bases from J, with 11 bases in between. CDR3 in amino acids: CASGGGHNQPQHF. DNA for the CDR3: TGTGCCAGCGGAGGAGGGCACAATCAGCCCCAGCATTTT.

This clonotype was counted many times. The J gene is TRBJ1-1, the V gene TRBV12-3 or TRBV12-4, with 10 bases fitting TRBD1. The CDR3 covers 14 residues. Trimming cost V 2 bases and J 6 bases; bases outside gene matches: 3. The CDR3 reads CASSLMDRGAEAFF. The CDR3 region has the DNA TGTGCCAGCAGTTTAATGGACAGGGGGGCTGAAGCTTTCTTT.

This clonotype showed up many times. The rearrangement uses TRBV14 and TRBJ1-3, with D uncertain. This CDR3 region has 13 residues. The germline V gene has CDR1 SGHDN and CDR2 FVKESK. V lost 1 base and J 4 bases, leaving 5 bases between the germline ends. CDR3 in DNA: TGTGCCAGCAGCCAAGGGCCCGGAAACACCATATATTTT. Residues: CASSQGPGNTIYF.